This passage covers 15 T cell receptor beta chains from one sample sequenced in a study of blood T cell repertoires in COVID-19. Using immunoSEQ multiplex PCR, the repertoire was profiled, and TCRdb retains in-frame clones only, with some absent. The table records tens of thousands of clones, roughly four fifths of them present only once. Sequenced sample: peripheral blood. The receptor set was obtained from a woman older than 75 with acute or convalescent COVID-19.

The chain carries TRBV6-1 and TRBJ1-1; D is unresolved. This CDR3 contains 11 residues. The V end was cut by 4 bases, the J end by 10 bases, with 10 bases between. Germline V gene sequence: CDR1 MNHNS, CDR2 SASEGT. CDR3 nucleotides: TGTGCCAGCAGTGGAGGTGGAGTAGCTTTCTTT. Residues: CASSGGGVAFF.

The gene calls are TRBV5-5 and TRBJ1-2; 8 nucleotides agree with TRBD1. Germline CDR1 and CDR2: SGHKS and YYEKEE (reference sequence). CDR3 size: 13 residues. V lost 0 bases and J lost 5; bases outside the gene matches: 0. The CDR3 region has the DNA TGTGCCAGCAGCTTGGGGACAGGGTATGGCTACACCTTC. Encoded protein: CASSLGTGYGYTF. Full variable domain (missing parts from reference TRBV5-5 and TRBJ1-2): DAGVTQSPTHLIKTRGQQVTLRCSPISGHKSVSWYQQVLGQGPQFIFQYYEKEERGRGNFPDRFSARQFPNYSSELNVNALLLGDSALYLCASSLGTGYGYTFGSGTRLTVV.

This chain joins TRBV7-3 and TRBJ2-3; 11 bases line up with TRBD2. CDR3 length equals 17 residues. The germline V gene encodes CDR1 SGHTA and CDR2 FQGTGA. With 0 bases clipped from V and 11 bases from J, the junction kept 13 bases outside the gene matches. Here the CDR3 reads CASSLTSGGAHVEKQYF. In DNA form, the CDR3 reads TGTGCCAGCAGCTTAACTAGCGGGGGGGCGCATGTTGAAAAGCAGTATTTT.

The chain carries TRBV28 and TRBJ2-2; 12 bases align to TRBD2. CDR1 and CDR2 from the germline V gene are MDHEN and SYDVKM. The CDR3 totals 14 residues. With V trimmed by 6 bases and J by 7 bases, 3 bases remained unmatched. The CDR3: CASRSGLAGGELFF. The CDR3 DNA sequence: TGTGCCAGCAGGTCGGGACTAGCGGGCGGGGAGCTGTTTTTT.

The count of this clone is one. V usage is TRBV7-2 and J usage is TRBJ1-2; possibly TRBD1 for D (5 bases). Trimming pared 0 bases from V and 5 bases from J, leaving 7 bases between. This CDR3 comprises 13 residues. Germline CDR1 is SGHTA and CDR2 is FQGNSA. The CDR3 sequence is CASSLAGEYGYTF. CDR3 coding DNA: TGTGCCAGCAGCTTAGCAGGGGAATATGGCTACACCTTC.

The V gene is TRBV6-5, the J gene TRBJ1-1; 9 positions agree with TRBD1. Germline CDR1 MNHEY, CDR2 SVGAGI. J was trimmed by 6 bases and V by 7 bases; bases with no gene match: 12. The CDR3 is 15 residues long. The CDR3 loop reads CASTLQFGTGPEAFF. CDR3 DNA sequence: TGTGCCAGCACTCTGCAATTTGGGACAGGGCCTGAAGCTTTCTTT.

The J gene is TRBJ2-7, the V gene TRBV5-1, with 9 bases lining up with TRBD1. The J segment lost 2 bases and the V segment lost 0 bases, leaving 3 bases of the junction unmatched. Germline V gives CDR1 SGHRS, CDR2 YFSETQ. This CDR3 region has 15 residues. CDR3 sequence: CASSLGDRVTYEQYF. The CDR3 DNA reads as TGCGCCAGCAGCTTGGGGGACAGGGTTACCTACGAGCAGTACTTC. Filled out from reference TRBV5-1 and TRBJ2-7, the complete variable domain reads KAGVTQTPRYLIKTRGQQVTLSCSPISGHRSVSWYQQTPGQGLQFLFEYFSETQRNKGNFPGRFSGRQFSNSRSEMNVSTLELGDSALYLCASSLGDRVTYEQYFGPGTRLTVT.

V is TRBV24-1 and J is TRBJ2-2; TRBD1 matches at 7 bases. The CDR3 is 19 residues long. CDR1 KGHDR and CDR2 SFDVKD come from the germline V gene. The ends lost 4 bases at V and 4 bases at J; junction bases unmatched: 17. The CDR3 DNA reads TGTGCCACCAGTGACCCAAATCCACAGGGGTTGGTCGGCACCGGGGAGCTGTTTTTT. Translating gives CATSDPNPQGLVGTGELFF.

The sample holds one count of this clone. The J gene is TRBJ1-2, the V gene TRBV6-1; D call uncertain. Trimming left V 0 bases short and J 10 bases short, with 12 bases between. CDR1 is MNHNS, CDR2 SASEGT, per germline. The CDR3 consists of 13 residues. The CDR3 region is CASSEAEGSVYTF. CDR3 in DNA: TGTGCCAGCAGTGAAGCTGAGGGATCGGTCTACACCTTC.

This clone has just one count. The CDR3 DNA follows: TGTGCCAGCAGCCAAGGAATACAGGGACAGGGGGCAGGCTACACCTTC. Protein product: CASSQGIQGQGAGYTF. This rearrangement joins TRBV4-2 to TRBJ1-2; 12 bases are a match to TRBD1. The CDR3 runs 16 residues. CDR1 is LGHNA, CDR2 YNFKEQ, per germline. The V and J ends lost 1 base and 8 bases, in that order; junction bases with no gene match: 8.

V and J are TRBV6-1 and TRBJ1-4, with D hard to call. The germline V gene encodes CDR1 MNHNS and CDR2 SASEGT. This CDR3 comprises 16 residues. Trimming cost V 2 bases and J 6 bases, with 16 bases left between them. Written as DNA, the CDR3 is TGTGCCAGCAGTGAACACCCTGGCGGGAGGGATGAAAAACTGTTTTTT. This translates into CASSEHPGGRDEKLFF.

The J gene is TRBJ2-1, the V gene TRBV11-3; possible D gene TRBD2, 6 bases. The ends were cut back, 5 bases at V and 6 bases at J, with 11 bases in the middle. CDR1 is SGHNT, CDR2 YENEEA, per germline. There are 13 residues in the CDR3. CDR3 DNA sequence: TGTGCCAGCAGCCGCAGCGGGCTCAATGAGCAGTTCTTC. This encodes CASSRSGLNEQFF.

The genes are TRBV6-1 and TRBJ2-3; 9 bases match TRBD1. Germline loops: CDR1 MNHNS, CDR2 SASEGT. V lost 0 bases, J lost 6 bases, and 7 bases stayed unmatched. The CDR3 is made up of 16 amino acids. In DNA, the CDR3 is TGTGCCAGCAGTGAAGCGCTGGGACAGGGAATGGATACGCAGTATTTT. The encoded protein is CASSEALGQGMDTQYF.

The rearrangement links TRBV11-2 to TRBJ2-2; TRBD2 matches at 7 bases. CDR3 length: 15 amino acids. The J segment lost 7 bases and the V segment lost 5 bases, leaving 10 bases of the junction unmatched. Per the germline V gene, CDR1 is SGHAT and CDR2 is FQNNGV. The CDR3 spells CASSEGRELIGELFF. CDR3 in DNA: TGTGCCAGCAGCGAGGGGCGGGAGCTGATCGGGGAGCTGTTTTTT.

The chain combines TRBV23-1 with TRBJ2-6, with D perhaps TRBD1 (6 bases). TRBV23-1 is placed among ORFs of uncertain function. The CDR3 totals 15 residues. V lost 3 bases and J lost 9, with 15 bases in between. Here the CDR3 reads CASSHPRRTVNVLTF. Here the CDR3 DNA reads TGCGCCAGCAGTCACCCTCGACGGACAGTCAACGTCCTGACTTTC.